This T cell receptor (beta chain) was sequenced for a study of cytomegalovirus exposure and HLA in healthy donors. Study observations and caveats: Investigators reported 150 to 200 TCR beta chains as tied to cytomegalovirus.

CDR3 length: 11 residues. Per the germline V gene, CDR1 is SEHNR and CDR2 is FQNEAQ (reference sequence). V was clipped by 5 bases and J by 10 bases, with 9 bases between them. A remark on this clone: What it binds is not known.

TCRdb's table, derived via immunoSEQ multiplex PCR, lists solely in-frame clones and lacks some. The data hold 65,000 to 80,000 clones, with around 95% observed a single time. The chain is built from TRBV7-9 and TRBJ2-1; the D is unclear. The source material was PBMCs. The TCR sequence derives from a young woman in good health and CMV-seropositive. The CDR3 spells CASSRGNEQFF. The CDR3 nucleotides are TGTGCCAGCAGCCGAGGTAACGAGCAGTTCTTC.